This T cell receptor (beta chain) is drawn from a study of beta chain features in type 1 diabetes. Whole-study findings and limits: Type 1 diabetes patients had fewer VDJ junction insertions and more deletions. PCR might pick shorter templates more often, in the same way for patients and controls.

Remarks on this clone: Its antigen is undetermined.

Germline V gene lookup returns CDR1 SGHNT and CDR2 YYREEE (reference sequence). CDR3 size: 15 residues. V gave up 4 bases and J gave up 4 bases; unmatched junction bases: 8. Expressed TCRB transcripts were sequenced because the isolated RNA had all been reverse transcribed beforehand. The data were produced by immunoSEQ multiplex PCR, yet TCRdb's version contains in-frame clones alone and is incomplete. Found here are 250,000 to 350,000 clones, roughly 15% of them singletons; the top ten hold over 5%. Every single donor gave one heparinised blood draw, and these averaged approximately 110 mL. Sort purity for all populations was recorded as exceeding 98%.

The TCR was taken from a man aged 25-45 years in good health. The rearrangement joins TRBV5-4 to TRBJ2-5; 9 positions match TRBD2. Sequenced input: central memory CD4+ T cells from blood. In DNA, the CDR3 is TGTGCCAGCAGCCTGCGGGGGGGCCGGGGAGAGACCCAGTACTTC. It codes for CASSLRGGRGETQYF.